This TCR beta chain came from a study of blood T cell repertoires in COVID-19. The overall study: Collection of acute and convalescent COVID-19 samples took place in the United States, Italy and Spain.

This clone was seen at least ten times. Method: immunoSEQ multiplex PCR; TCRdb's copy keeps in-frame clones and lacks some. Of 150,000 to 200,000 clones in the sample, over 80% were seen once. The CDR3 loop spans 16 amino acids. The V end lost 3 bases, the J end lost 6 bases, and 18 bases lay between the germline ends. CDR1 and CDR2 (germline): LNHDA, SQIVND (reference sequence). The receptor was derived from a woman aged 70-85 years with COVID-19, enrolled during active disease. The source material was peripheral blood. This chain joins TRBV19 and TRBJ2-1, with D maybe TRBD2 (6 bases). CDR3 in amino acids: CASSMNPPGGVNEQFF. In DNA, the CDR3 is TGTGCCAGTAGTATGAACCCACCTGGAGGGGTCAATGAGCAGTTCTTC.